The rows below give T cell receptor beta chains drawn from one sample of a study of blood T cell repertoires in COVID-19. The assay was immunoSEQ multiplex PCR, and TCRdb's table has in-frame clones only and misses some. Here the sample spans about 190,000 clones, roughly nine tenths being singletons. The sequencing input was peripheral blood. Source of these receptors: a man aged 65 to 79 with active or convalescent COVID-19. CDR3s include the opening cysteine and the closing phenylalanine or tryptophan. Fields, in order: J gene, D gene, clone size, V gene, CDR3 protein, CDR3 DNA. D genes are given only for firm matches. A row's size may be missing; if present it is once, few, many or a size class.

TRBJ2-4 NA NA TRBV11-2 CASSLVPLALAKNIQYF TGTGCCAGCAGCTTAGTCCCCCTAGCCCTAGCCAAAAACATTCAGTACTTC
TRBJ1-4 NA NA TRBV18 CASSPYAIGSNEKLFF TGTGCCAGCTCACCCTACGCTATTGGTTCTAATGAAAAACTGTTTTTT
TRBJ1-2 TRBD1 NA TRBV5-1 CASSSTRTGGINYGYTF TGCGCCAGCAGCTCAACACGGACAGGGGGGATTAACTATGGCTACACCTTC
TRBJ1-2 NA NA TRBV5-5 CASSHDPGQIYGYTF TGTGCCAGCAGCCATGATCCGGGACAAATCTATGGCTACACCTTC
TRBJ2-2 NA NA TRBV7-2 CASSLAKDNGELFF TGTGCCAGCAGCTTAGCGAAGGACAACGGGGAGCTGTTTTTT
TRBJ2-1 TRBD2 once TRBV2 CASSHGLAGVNEQFF TGTGCCAGCAGCCATGGACTAGCGGGAGTTAATGAGCAGTTCTTC
TRBJ2-5 TRBD2 NA TRBV5-1 CASSTSGDKETQYF TGCGCCAGCTCCACTAGCGGTGACAAAGAGACCCAGTACTTC
TRBJ2-6 NA NA TRBV5-4 CASSPSLAGANVLTF TGTGCCAGCAGCCCTTCATTAGCTGGGGCCAACGTCCTGACTTTC
TRBJ1-1 NA NA TRBV5-4 CASSTLDTRGTEAFF TGTGCCAGCAGCACCCTCGACACGCGGGGCACTGAAGCTTTCTTT
TRBJ2-3 NA NA TRBV7-2 CASSFDPPREWADTQYF TGTGCCAGCAGCTTTGACCCCCCCCGGGAGTGGGCAGATACGCAGTATTTT
TRBJ2-7 TRBD2 NA TRBV10-2 CASTTGLAGGSYEQYF TGCGCCAGCACCACGGGACTAGCGGGAGGATCCTACGAGCAGTACTTC
TRBJ2-5 TRBD2 few TRBV27 CASRPAGGRETQYF TGTGCCAGCAGACCCGCGGGGGGGCGGGAGACCCAGTACTTC
TRBJ1-2 NA NA TRBV28 CASHRSGLVSNYGYTF TGTGCCAGTCATCGGTCAGGGTTAGTGTCTAACTATGGCTACACCTTC
TRBJ2-7 TRBD2 NA TRBV30 CAWSVRTGTSGRATYEQYF TGTGCCTGGAGTGTCCGCACCGGGACTAGCGGGAGGGCAACCTACGAGCAGTACTTC
TRBJ2-6 NA NA TRBV9 CASSGYSGANVLTF TGTGCCAGCAGCGGCTACTCTGGGGCCAACGTCCTGACTTTC
TRBJ2-4 TRBD1 NA TRBV28 CASSLPGQGRDIQYF TGTGCCAGCAGTTTACCCGGACAGGGGAGGGACATTCAGTACTTC